This T cell receptor (beta chain) was found in a study of PD-1 blockade in mismatch repair-deficient tumors. Study information: All were previously treated, progressing patients with around 12 mismatch repair-deficient cancer types.

Worth noting for this clone: The antigen remains undetermined.

Mismatch repair deficiency was confirmed in all patients, by PCR or immunohistochemistry. The TCR-sequenced patients were a few responders to pembrolizumab. This CDR3 contains 11 residues. V shed 7 bases and J shed 11 bases, with 12 bases lying between them. Germline CDR1 and CDR2: MNHEY and SVGAGI. Profiling relied on immunoSEQ multiplex PCR, and the TCRdb table lists in-frame clones only, not all of them. The data hold 49,000 or so clones, with roughly 80% observed a single time. Study-level findings and limits: Rapid post-treatment expansion, then contraction, generally preceding radiologic response, marked tumor-resident clones.

The material was peripheral blood, obtained roughly 19 weeks after starting pembrolizumab. The chain joins TRBV6-5 to TRBJ1-5, with TRBD1 as a possible D gene (5 bases). The sequence derives from an adult with mismatch repair-deficient cancer. CDR3 in DNA: TGTGCCAGCACGGGGCCCCGGGCCCAGCATTTT. Protein sequence: CASTGPRAQHF.